The rows below give T cell receptor beta chains drawn from one sample of a study of T cells in Graves' hyperthyroidism and ophthalmopathy. TCRdb ran MiXCR on the multiplex PCR reads and lists one entry per CDR3 protein. The sample gives about 350,000 distinct CDR3 sequences, roughly 19% of which show up once; around 3.6% is in the top ten. Sequencing was carried out using blood. These receptors originate from a young woman with Graves' hyperthyroidism. Each CDR3 is given with its conserved first and last residue. A D gene is named only where the DNA matches it firmly. Expanded clones are given a class, and other clones once, few, many or no size at all.

J gene | CDR3 length | V gene | D gene | clone size | CDR3 DNA | CDR3 protein
TRBJ1-1 | 13 | TRBV7-2 | NA | NA | TGTGCCAGCAGCTTATACTCGCTTGGTGAAGCTTTCTTT | CASSLYSLGEAFF
TRBJ1-2 | 14 | TRBV12-3/TRBV12-4 | TRBD1 | many | TGTGCCAGCAGGGGACAGGGCGGTAACTATGGCTACACCTTC | CASRGQGGNYGYTF
TRBJ2-5 | 18 | TRBV28 | TRBD1 | many | TGTGCCAGCAGTTTTGGTCCCTCCCCCCGGGACAGCAAAGAGACCCAGTACTTC | CASSFGPSPRDSKETQYF
TRBJ2-5 | 14 | TRBV20-1 | TRBD2 | few | TGCAGTGCCCCGGGACTAGCCGATGTAGAGACCCAGTACTTC | CSAPGLADVETQYF
TRBJ2-7 | 16 | TRBV30 | TRBD2 | NA | TGTGCCTGGAGTGCCCGACTAGCGGTCCTCTCCTACGAGCAGTACTTC | CAWSARLAVLSYEQYF
TRBJ1-1 | 15 | TRBV6-1 | TRBD1 | many | TGTGCCAGCACCCCGGGAAGGGGGCTGAACACTGAAGCTTTCTTT | CASTPGRGLNTEAFF
TRBJ1-1 | 16 | TRBV15 | NA | NA | TGTGCCACCAGCAGAGAAACGGGATGGGGCCGTACTGAAGCTTTCTTT | CATSRETGWGRTEAFF
TRBJ2-5 | 14 | TRBV7-3 | NA | many | TGTGCCAGCAGCCAACAGGGTCAACAAGAGACCCAGTACTTC | CASSQQGQQETQYF
TRBJ1-2 | 13 | TRBV12-3/TRBV12-4 | TRBD1 | few | TGTGCCAGCACCGTGGGACAGGGCTATGGCTACACCTTC | CASTVGQGYGYTF
TRBJ2-7 | 16 | TRBV6-1 | NA | many | TGTGCCAGCAGTCCATCCTCAGGGACCCGCGGTGGGGAGCAGTACTTC | CASSPSSGTRGGEQYF
TRBJ2-7 | 11 | TRBV6-2/TRBV6-3 | NA | many | TGTGCCAGCACTAGGTCCTACGAGCAGTACTTC | CASTRSYEQYF